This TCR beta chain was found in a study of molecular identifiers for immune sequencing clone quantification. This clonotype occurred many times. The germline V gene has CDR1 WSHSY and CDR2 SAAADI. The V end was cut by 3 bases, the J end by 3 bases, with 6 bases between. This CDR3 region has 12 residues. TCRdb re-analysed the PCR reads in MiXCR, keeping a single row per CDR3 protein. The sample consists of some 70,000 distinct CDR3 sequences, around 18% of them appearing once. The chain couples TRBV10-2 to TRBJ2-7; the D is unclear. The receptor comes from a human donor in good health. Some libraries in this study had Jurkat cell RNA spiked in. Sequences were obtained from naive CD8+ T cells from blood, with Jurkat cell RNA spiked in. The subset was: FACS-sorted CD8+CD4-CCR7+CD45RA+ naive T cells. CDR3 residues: CASSDPGYEQYF. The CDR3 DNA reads TGCGCCAGCAGTGATCCAGGCTACGAGCAGTACTTC.